The 31 T cell receptor beta chains presented below share a single source sample, sequenced in a study of regulatory T cells in long-lasting Graves disease. Time point here: newly diagnosed GD, antithyroid drugs for less than 3 months. The authors made the TCR library using RNA they extracted from PBMCs. Construction of TCR beta libraries relied on iRepertoire HTBI primers and on Arm-PCR targeting CDR3 regions. From the multiplex PCR reads, TCRdb called clonotypes with MiXCR, one entry per CDR3 protein. The data show under 250,000 distinct CDR3 sequences, with 20% seen just once and around 14% held by the top ten. The starting material was peripheral blood mononuclear cells (PBMCs), obtained at new diagnosis, from a patient treated with antithyroid drugs. Every receptor here comes from a female donor with Graves disease.

This CDR3 is CSATSVGGTYNEQFF. CDR3 DNA sequence: TGCAGTGCTACTAGCGTGGGAGGTACCTACAATGAGCAGTTCTTC. J is TRBJ2-1 and V is TRBV20-1; D is possibly TRBD2 (6 bases). Germline lookup yields CDR1 DFQATT and CDR2 SNEGSKA (reference sequence). The CDR3 sequence is 15 residues long. The V end lost 4 bases, the J end lost 2 bases, and 15 bases lay between the germline ends.

The chain joins TRBV4-3 to TRBJ2-2, with unresolved D. This CDR3 has 15 residues. Germline assignment: CDR1 LGHNA and CDR2 YSLEER. The V and J ends lost 1 base and 2 bases respectively, with 8 bases between them. CDR3 sequence reads: CASSQGIDNTGELFF. The CDR3 DNA reads TGCGCCAGCAGCCAAGGGATAGATAACACCGGGGAGCTGTTTTTT.

The V and J genes are TRBV6-4 and TRBJ1-1, with 7 nucleotides matching TRBD1. V lost 9 bases to trimming and J lost 0 bases; unmatched junction nucleotides: 31. This CDR3 is 22 amino acids long. Germline assignment: CDR1 MRHNA and CDR2 SNTAGT. The CDR3 sequence is CASYLYRGTDSKPGQMNTEAFF. The CDR3, as DNA: TGTGCCAGTTACCTCTACAGGGGAACCGATTCCAAGCCGGGACAGATGAACACTGAAGCTTTCTTT.

Comments on this clonotype: A read error may be the cause here, since a much bigger clone is one base away. The chain combines TRBV20-1 with TRBJ2-7; TRBD2 aligns across 8 bases. V lost 2 bases to trimming and J lost 6 bases; unmatched junction nucleotides: 12. The CDR3 consists of 15 residues. CDR1 is DFQATT, CDR2 SNEGSKA, per germline (reference sequence). The CDR3 nucleotides are TGCAGTGCTAGACCGCTAGCGGGCTGGGCCTGCGAGCAGTACTTC. It codes for CSARPLAGWACEQYF.

This chain connects TRBV10-3 to TRBJ2-3; TRBD2 matches 9 bases. Germline loops: CDR1 ENHRY, CDR2 SYGVKD. Trimming removed 2 bases from V and 3 bases from J; junction bases left unmatched: 9. The length of the CDR3 is 17 residues. The CDR3 sequence is CAISEGAWRGGTDTQYF. The CDR3 region has the DNA TGTGCCATCAGTGAGGGAGCGTGGCGGGGGGGTACAGATACGCAGTATTTT.

This clonotype has at least ten counts. This chain joins TRBV7-2 and TRBJ2-7, with D hard to call. The V gene's germline CDR1 is SGHTA and CDR2 FQGNSA. Trimming took off 2 bases at V and 0 bases at J, with 14 bases between the two ends. CDR3 size: 16 residues. The CDR3 DNA sequence: TGTGCCAGCAGCTTAAGAGGTGGCTCGAGCTCCTACGAGCAGTACTTC. Amino acid sequence: CASSLRGGSSSYEQYF.

A remark on this clonotype: A far larger clone differs by one base, so this is likely a read error. It is likely a read error, because the conserved phenylalanine at the end of the CDR3 is missing. Here the CDR3 DNA reads TGTGCCAGCAGCGTAAGCGGGAACTACAATGAGCAGTTCGTC. Protein: CASSVSGNYNEQFV. J is TRBJ2-1 and V is TRBV7-2; 7 bases agree with TRBD2. V lost 5 bases, J lost 3 bases, and 4 bases stayed unmatched. CDR3 length: 14 residues. Germline CDR1 SGHTA, CDR2 FQGNSA.

A remark on this clonotype: A much larger clone is a single base away; this may be a read error. The V and J genes are TRBV24-1 and TRBJ2-1; D might be TRBD2 (6 bases). CDR3 length: 16 amino acids. Germline CDR1 is KGHDR and CDR2 is SFDVKD. Trimming removed 4 bases at V and 10 bases at J, with 22 bases between. The CDR3 sequence is CATSDSSVWEVGEQFF. DNA of the CDR3: TGTGCCACCAGTGACTCGAGTGTGTGGGAGGTAGGAGAGCAGTTCTTC.

The rearrangement uses TRBV11-2 and TRBJ2-3; D is ambiguous. The germline V and J ends were trimmed by 5 bases and 3 bases, with 15 bases remaining between them. The CDR3 is 15 residues long. The V gene's germline CDR1 is SGHAT and CDR2 FQNNGV. CDR3: CASSQFWTDTDTQYF. CDR3 bases: TGTGCCAGCAGCCAGTTTTGGACGGATACAGATACGCAGTATTTT.

At least ten counts were recorded for this clonotype. This chain links TRBV20-1 with TRBJ2-3; the D is unclear. Deletions cut 4 bases from V and 0 bases from J, with 17 bases between. Germline values: CDR1 DFQATT, CDR2 SNEGSKA (reference sequence). The CDR3 is 16 residues long. In DNA form, the CDR3 reads TGCAGTGCTATCCCTCGACCCGCGAGGAGCACAGATACGCAGTATTTT. Translation gives CSAIPRPARSTDTQYF.

Ten or more counts support this clonotype. J is TRBJ2-1 and V is TRBV6-2 or TRBV6-3; D not resolved. The CDR3 consists of 12 residues. Germline V gene data show CDR1 as MNHEY and CDR2 as SVGEGT. V was pared by 0 bases and J by 10 bases, with 7 bases between. CDR3 bases: TGTGCCAGCAGTTACTCGGGGTTAGAGCAGTTCTTC. Protein product: CASSYSGLEQFF.

This clonotype was found many times. The chain has TRBV20-1 and TRBJ1-1; no reliable D call. Trimming pared 3 bases from V and 1 base from J, leaving 9 bases between. CDR3 length: 13 residues. Germline V gene lookup returns CDR1 DFQATT and CDR2 SNEGSKA (reference sequence). The CDR3 loop reads CSARTPTNTEAFF. The CDR3 region has the DNA TGCAGTGCTAGGACACCTACGAACACTGAAGCTTTCTTT.

This chain links TRBV12-3 or TRBV12-4 with TRBJ1-2, with 9 positions matching TRBD1. V lost 4 bases to trimming and J lost 8 bases; unmatched junction nucleotides: 8. CDR3 length: 14 amino acids. CDR3 in amino acids: CASSYTGGVKGYTF. Written as DNA, the CDR3 is TGTGCCAGCAGTTACACAGGGGGCGTTAAGGGCTACACCTTC.

This clonotype was picked up many times. The CDR3 DNA follows: TGTGCCAGCACGAGTAGCTTCCCCGATACGCAGTATTTT. Residues: CASTSSFPDTQYF. The chain carries TRBV6-2 or TRBV6-3 and TRBJ2-3; D is unresolved. The CDR3 contains 13 residues. The V gene lost 7 bases and the J gene lost 6 bases, with 14 bases spanning the gap. The germline CDR1 and CDR2 sequences are MNHEY and SVGEGT.

For this clonotype: This may stem from a read error, because a much larger clone lies one nucleotide away. The gene calls are TRBV12-5 and TRBJ1-2, with D unresolved. Germline CDR1 reads LGHNT; CDR2 reads FRNRAP. The CDR3 has 17 amino acids. The CDR3 loop reads CASGLYRNSGWVYDYTF. As DNA, the CDR3 is TGTGCTAGTGGTTTGTATCGCAATAGCGGATGGGTCTATGACTACACCTTC.

This clonotype was detected many times. The rearrangement joins TRBV7-9 to TRBJ1-5; the D is unclear. The V gene's germline CDR1 is SEHNR and CDR2 FQNEAQ (reference sequence). Trimming cost V 5 bases and J 4 bases, with 9 bases left between them. CDR3 size: 13 residues. The CDR3 spells CASSQDGNQPQHF. DNA for the CDR3: TGTGCCAGCAGCCAAGACGGGAATCAGCCCCAGCATTTT. The variable domain in full, completed from reference TRBV7-9 and TRBJ1-5, reads DTGVSQNPRHKITKRGQNVTFRCDPISEHNRLYWYRQTLGQGPEFLTYFQNEAQLEKSRLLSDRFSAERPKGSFSTLEIQRTEQGDSAMYLCASSQDGNQPQHFGDGTRLSIL.

In its sample, this clonotype was seen many times. The gene calls are TRBV20-1 and TRBJ1-2, with D possibly TRBD1 on 6 matching bases. This CDR3 comprises 14 residues. Trimming cost V 5 bases and J 2 bases, with 15 bases left between them. Germline V gives CDR1 DFQATT, CDR2 SNEGSKA (reference sequence). The CDR3 region has the DNA TGCAGTGCTTCTCTCAATACAGGGAACTATGGCTACACCTTC. Translation gives CSASLNTGNYGYTF.

This clonotype appeared a few times. J is TRBJ2-2 and V is TRBV6-1, with TRBD2 matching 15 bases. CDR1 and CDR2 (germline): MNHNS, SASEGT. CDR3 length equals 18 residues. V was pared by 5 bases and J by 4 bases, with 8 bases of the junction left unmatched. For the CDR3, the DNA is TGTGCCAGCAGTAGGACTAGCGGGGGGGGCCAAGGCACCGGGGAGCTGTTTTTT. This sequence encodes CASSRTSGGGQGTGELFF.

This clonotype was observed at least ten times. The rearrangement joins TRBV29-1 to TRBJ2-3; 7 nucleotides line up with TRBD2. Germline trimming cut 3 bases from V and 4 bases from J; bases unmatched to any gene: 4. Per the germline V gene, CDR1 is SQVTM and CDR2 is ANQGSEA. This CDR3 is built from 13 residues. CDR3 residues: CSVERTSSDTQYF. The CDR3 DNA follows: TGCAGCGTTGAGCGGACTAGTTCAGATACGCAGTATTTT.

This clonotype was picked up many times. The gene calls are TRBV18 and TRBJ2-1, with 8 bases lining up with TRBD2. V lost 3 bases and J lost 7; bases outside the gene matches: 8. The CDR3 loop spans 15 amino acids. Germline V gene sequence: CDR1 KGHSH, CDR2 LQKENI. In nucleotides, the CDR3 is TGTGCCAGCTCACCGACTAGCGATGTGATGAATGAGCAGTTCTTC. This translates into CASSPTSDVMNEQFF.

Remarks on this clonotype: Being one base from a much bigger clone, this may be a read error. The CDR3 end shows no conserved phenylalanine or tryptophan, and so a read error is likely. This rearrangement joins TRBV18 to TRBJ2-1; weak D call: TRBD2 (6 bases). The CDR3 covers 12 residues. Germline CDR1 KGHSH, CDR2 LQKENI. Trimming pared 3 bases from V and 9 bases from J, leaving 9 bases between. The CDR3 DNA reads TGTGCCAGCTCACCCTACGGGAGTGAGCAGTTCCTC. It is translated as CASSPYGSEQFL.

This clonotype was counted ten times or more. The rearrangement links TRBV9 to TRBJ2-1; perhaps TRBD2 as D (5 bases). Germline values: CDR1 SGDLS, CDR2 YYNGEE. There are 15 residues in the CDR3. V lost 0 bases, J lost 5 bases, and 12 bases lay in between. The CDR3 loop reads CASSVGPSGNNEQFF. CDR3 DNA sequence: TGTGCCAGCAGCGTAGGTCCCAGCGGTAACAATGAGCAGTTCTTC.

This clonotype was recorded a few times. This chain connects TRBV6-2 or TRBV6-3 to TRBJ1-1; no firm D call. CDR3 length: 15 amino acids. CDR1 is MNHEY and CDR2 is SVGEGT in the germline V gene. V was clipped by 2 bases and J by 3 bases, with 13 bases between them. CDR3 residues: CASSYPTSGDTEAFF. DNA for the CDR3: TGTGCCAGCAGTTACCCGACCAGCGGGGACACTGAAGCTTTCTTT.

This clonotype was seen at least ten times. V is TRBV7-9 and J is TRBJ2-1; TRBD2 matches at 7 bases. Germline V gene lookup returns CDR1 SEHNR and CDR2 FQNEAQ (reference sequence). The CDR3 extends over 17 amino acids. With V trimmed by 4 bases and J by 0 bases, 9 bases remained unmatched. Here the CDR3 reads CASSSTRGSFSYNEQFF. Here the CDR3 DNA reads TGTGCCAGCAGCTCCACACGCGGGAGCTTCTCCTACAATGAGCAGTTCTTC.

This clonotype came up many times. The chain combines TRBV20-1 with TRBJ2-5; 7 nucleotides line up with TRBD2. The CDR3 is 14 amino acids. Germline assignment: CDR1 DFQATT and CDR2 SNEGSKA (reference sequence). J gave up 2 bases and V 1 base, and 4 bases lay outside the gene matches. The CDR3, as DNA: TGCAGTGCTAGAGGGGGGAGGGGACAAGAGACCCAGTACTTC. Translating it yields CSARGGRGQETQYF.

Note on this clonotype: Since a much larger clone is just one base distant, this may be a read error. No conserved phenylalanine or tryptophan ends this CDR3, so it is likely a read error. This rearrangement joins TRBV20-1 to TRBJ2-5; 9 bases line up with TRBD2. The junction had 4 bases not matched to a gene; V was cut back by 6 bases and J by 5 bases. CDR1 is DFQATT, CDR2 SNEGSKA, per germline (reference sequence). The CDR3 consists of 12 residues. In nucleotides, the CDR3 is TGCAGTGCAATAGCGGGAGTGGAGACCCAGTACCTC. This gives the protein CSAIAGVETQYL.

The chain links TRBV7-3 to TRBJ2-3; D is possibly TRBD1 (7 bases). The V gene's germline CDR1 is SGHTA and CDR2 FQGTGA. The germline V and J ends were trimmed by 5 bases and 3 bases, with 15 bases remaining between them. The length of the CDR3 is 15 residues. CDR3 bases: TGTGCCAGCAGCCGCGGGGACAGAGGGACAGATACGCAGTATTTT. It codes for CASSRGDRGTDTQYF. The whole variable domain, remainder taken from reference TRBV7-3 and TRBJ2-3, is GAGVSQTPSNKVTEKGKYVELRCDPISGHTALYWYRQSLGQGPEFLIYFQGTGAADDSGLPNDRFFAVRPEGSVSTLKIQRTERGDSAVYLCASSRGDRGTDTQYFGPGTRLTVL.

This clonotype was picked up many times. The gene calls are TRBV5-1 and TRBJ1-6, with D uncertain. Germline assignment: CDR1 SGHRS and CDR2 YFSETQ. V was shortened by 3 bases and J by 8 bases, with 9 bases between the two germline ends. The CDR3 runs 13 residues. CDR3 in DNA: TGCGCCAGCAGCTCTCTCCAGGATTCACCCCTCCACTTT. Protein sequence: CASSSLQDSPLHF. Using reference TRBV5-1 and TRBJ1-6 for the parts outside the CDR3, the full variable domain is KAGVTQTPRYLIKTRGQQVTLSCSPISGHRSVSWYQQTPGQGLQFLFEYFSETQRNKGNFPGRFSGRQFSNSRSEMNVSTLELGDSALYLCASSSLQDSPLHFGNGTRLTVT.

The chain is built from TRBV28 and TRBJ2-7; D is unclear. The J call could be wrong; TRBJ2-5 is a better fit for the DNA end. The CDR3 is 14 amino acids. The germline gives CDR1 MDHEN, CDR2 SYDVKM. The DNA of the CDR3 is TGTGCCAGCAGCCCTCCCCCCGTAGCCGAGACCCAGTACTTC. It specifies CASSPPPVAETQYF.

This clonotype came up a few times. The CDR3 DNA follows: TGCGCCAGCAGCTTGGGCCCCGGGACCGGCGAGACCCAGTACTTC. Residues: CASSLGPGTGETQYF. V is TRBV5-1 and J is TRBJ2-5; D is tentatively TRBD1 or TRBD2 (5 bases each). Germline CDR1 SGHRS, CDR2 YFSETQ. Trimming took off 0 bases at V and 5 bases at J, with 14 bases between the two ends. The CDR3 runs 15 residues.

With regard to this clonotype: Just one base apart from a much larger clone, this may be a read error. The chain joins TRBV6-1 to TRBJ2-5, with a tentative D call TRBD2 (6 bases). Germline lookup yields CDR1 MNHNS and CDR2 SASEGT. CDR3 length equals 13 residues. CDR3 sequence (DNA): TGTGCCAGCACCAACGGCGGGAAAGAGACCCAGCACTTC. This sequence encodes CASTNGGKETQHF.